These 24 T cell receptor beta chains came from one sample sequenced in a study of T-cell reconstitution after alpha-beta-depleted transplantation in children. It was with unique molecular identifiers that the TCRbeta library was prepared. TCRdb passed the PCR reads through MiXCR, listing each CDR3 protein once. This sample has 140,000 to 150,000 distinct CDR3 sequences, with around 8.5% found just once. Sample: PBMCs, mostly from graft donor cells, taken 180 days after TCRalphabeta/CD19-depleted stem cell transplant. The receptors derive from a female patient between 2 and 15 years old who had a stem cell transplant for congenital amegakaryocytic thrombocytopenia, so the T cells may come from the graft donor.

The chain links TRBV2 to TRBJ2-5; D unclear. Trimming removed 0 bases at V and 1 base at J, with 6 bases between. In germline, CDR1 is SNHLY, CDR2 FYNNEI. There are 14 residues in the CDR3. CDR3 coding DNA: TGTGCCAGCAGTGAAGCCAGCCGCCAAGAGACCCAGTACTTC. Residues: CASSEASRQETQYF.

This clonotype was counted many times. The V gene is TRBV5-4, the J gene TRBJ1-3, with TRBD1 as a possible D gene (5 bases). Trimming stripped 6 bases from V and 1 base from J, with 14 bases between. CDR1 and CDR2 from the germline V gene are SGHNT and YYREEE (reference sequence). The CDR3 sequence is 15 residues long. This CDR3 is CASTTGRGSGNTIYF. The CDR3 coding sequence is TGTGCCAGCACCACCGGGCGGGGGTCTGGAAACACCATATATTTT. The entire variable domain, with the rest obtained from reference TRBV5-4 and TRBJ1-3, is as follows: ETGVTQSPTHLIKTRGQQVTLRCSSQSGHNTVSWYQQALGQGPQFIFQYYREEENGRGNFPPRFSGLQFPNYSSELNVNALELDDSALYLCASTTGRGSGNTIYFGEGSWLTVV.

In its sample, this clonotype was seen many times. The genes are TRBV4-3 and TRBJ2-1; no clear D gene. This CDR3 is built from 17 residues. CDR1 and CDR2 (germline): LGHNA, YSLEER. The V end lost 1 base, the J end lost 0 bases, and 13 bases lay between the germline ends. CDR3 region: CASSQAFIQPSYNEQFF. The CDR3 bases are TGCGCCAGCAGCCAAGCCTTCATACAACCCTCCTACAATGAGCAGTTCTTC.

This clonotype came up many times. This sequence joins TRBV10-1 and TRBJ2-1; D remains unclear. V lost 6 bases to trimming and J lost 7 bases, with 13 bases between them. The germline V gene encodes CDR1 WNHNN and CDR2 SYGVQD (reference sequence). The CDR3 sequence is 13 residues long. CDR3 sequence reads: CASSLAQGNEQFF. The CDR3 coding sequence is TGCGCCAGCAGCTTAGCCCAAGGTAATGAGCAGTTCTTC.

There are many counts of this clonotype. The V gene is TRBV28, the J gene TRBJ2-3; TRBD2 aligns across 9 bases. The CDR3 runs 15 residues. The V segment lost 8 bases and the J segment 5 bases; nucleotides outside the gene matches: 11. Per germline, CDR1 MDHEN and CDR2 SYDVKM. As DNA, the CDR3 is TGTGCCAGCGGCCTACCTAGCGGGACGGAAGATACGCAGTATTTT. This encodes CASGLPSGTEDTQYF. Complete variable domain (other parts from reference TRBV28 and TRBJ2-3): DVKVTQSSRYLVKRTGEKVFLECVQDMDHENMFWYRQDPGLGLRLIYFSYDVKMKEKGDIPEGYSVSREKKERFSLILESASTNQTSMYLCASGLPSGTEDTQYFGPGTRLTVL.

This clonotype was recorded at least ten times. J is TRBJ1-5 and V is TRBV10-3, with unresolved D. V was clipped by 0 bases and J by 5 bases, with 8 bases between them. CDR1 and CDR2 from the germline V gene are ENHRY and SYGVKD. The CDR3 consists of 14 residues. CDR3 bases: TGTGCCATCAGTGAGTCGAGGAGCGATCAGCCCCAGCATTTT. Translated, it gives CAISESRSDQPQHF.

This clonotype has ten or more counts. This sequence joins TRBV28 and TRBJ2-5; D may match TRBD1 or TRBD2 (6 bases each). Germline V CDR1 and CDR2: MDHEN, SYDVKM. This CDR3 has 14 amino acids. The V end lost 3 bases, the J end lost 5 bases, and 13 bases lay between the germline ends. For the CDR3, the DNA is TGTGCCAGCAGTTTTTGGGGGGCCGGGGAGACCCAGTACTTC. It encodes CASSFWGAGETQYF.

This clonotype was recorded many times. V gene TRBV18 combines with J gene TRBJ2-1, with a possible D match to TRBD1 (5 bases). The CDR3 is made up of 16 amino acids. Germline V lookup: CDR1 KGHSH, CDR2 LQKENI. V lost 6 bases to trimming and J lost 8 bases, with 23 bases between them. CDR3: CASSAPTAPLGDEQFF. CDR3 coding DNA: TGTGCCAGCTCGGCCCCGACAGCCCCCCTAGGTGATGAGCAGTTCTTC.

This clonotype has at least ten counts. The rearrangement uses TRBV6-5 and TRBJ2-7; 9 bases map to TRBD1. CDR1 is MNHEY, CDR2 SVGAGI, per germline. The CDR3 spans 14 residues. V shed 4 bases and J 3 bases; nucleotides not matched to a gene: 4. The CDR3 sequence: CASSSNRGLYEQYF. CDR3 nucleotides: TGTGCCAGCAGTTCAAACAGGGGGCTCTACGAGCAGTACTTC.

This clonotype has at least ten counts. V and J are TRBV29-1 and TRBJ2-6; no firm D call. The V gene's germline CDR1 is SQVTM and CDR2 ANQGSEA. Trimming took off 6 bases at V and 0 bases at J, with 6 bases between the two ends. This CDR3 spans 13 amino acids. This chain's CDR3 is CSVGSSGANVLTF. CDR3 DNA: TGCAGCGTCGGTAGCTCTGGGGCCAACGTCCTGACTTTC.

The chain has TRBV6-1 and TRBJ2-2, with TRBD2 matching over 9 bases. The V gene's germline CDR1 is MNHNS and CDR2 SASEGT. The CDR3 sequence is 16 residues long. Trimming removed 1 base from V and 7 bases from J; junction bases left unmatched: 7. The CDR3 DNA sequence: TGTGCCAGCAGTGAAGGAGTAGCGGGAGTGGGCGGGGAGCTGTTTTTT. Its protein is CASSEGVAGVGGELFF.

This clonotype was counted ten times or more. The CDR3 loop is CSASPQRPNEQFF. The CDR3 DNA is TGCAGTGCTAGCCCACAGCGTCCGAATGAGCAGTTCTTC. The chain recombines TRBV20-1 with TRBJ2-1, with unresolved D. The germline V and J ends were trimmed by 3 bases and 7 bases, with 13 bases remaining between them. Germline CDR1 DFQATT, CDR2 SNEGSKA (reference sequence). There are 13 residues in the CDR3.

This clonotype was observed at least ten times. This chain joins TRBV20-1 and TRBJ2-5; the D call may be TRBD1 or TRBD2 (6 bases each). V lost 6 bases and J lost 4, with 18 bases in between. CDR1 and CDR2 (germline): DFQATT, SNEGSKA (reference sequence). CDR3 length: 14 residues. CDR3 region: CSASGQPGAETQYF. The DNA for the CDR3 is TGCAGTGCCTCCGGCCAACCGGGGGCAGAGACCCAGTACTTC.

As to this clonotype: One end of the junction does not line up with germline, which may come from a read error. This chain joins TRBV6-5 and TRBJ2-6, with TRBD2 identical over 11 bases. The CDR3 spans 17 residues. Germline V gene data show CDR1 as MNHEY and CDR2 as SVGAGI. The CDR3 loop reads CASSYGTSGTGANVLSF. The CDR3 DNA is TGTGCCAGCAGTTACGGGACTAGCGGAACTGGGGCCAACGTCCTGAGTTTC.

This clonotype was seen many times. V gene TRBV7-9 combines with J gene TRBJ2-1; a weak D match, TRBD2 (6 bases). The CDR3 spans 15 residues. Germline CDR1 is SEHNR and CDR2 is FQNEAQ (reference sequence). Between the trimmed V and J ends, which lost 6 bases and 6 bases, there was a span of 18 bases. The CDR3 region has the DNA TGTGCCAGCAGTCCAGGGACTGGGGGAATCAATGAGCAGTTCTTC. Translated: CASSPGTGGINEQFF.

The sample holds a few counts of this clonotype. The chain recombines TRBV29-1 with TRBJ2-1; TRBD2 aligns across 9 bases. V was clipped by 2 bases and J by 8 bases; unmatched bases: 10. The CDR3 consists of 15 residues. CDR1 SQVTM and CDR2 ANQGSEA come from the germline V gene. The CDR3 region is CSVEFVAGGPDEQFF. CDR3 DNA: TGCAGCGTTGAATTCGTTGCGGGAGGGCCGGATGAGCAGTTCTTC.

This clonotype has just a few counts. The genes are TRBV19 and TRBJ1-5, with D uncertain. V was shortened by 0 bases and J by 4 bases, with 7 bases between the two germline ends. This CDR3 has 14 amino acids. Germline-derived CDR1 and CDR2 are LNHDA and SQIVND (reference sequence). CDR3 in DNA: TGTGCCAGTAGTATAGATCGCTTTAATCAGCCCCAGCATTTT. Amino acid sequence: CASSIDRFNQPQHF.

This clonotype occurred many times. The CDR3 DNA follows: TGCAGCGTTGCTTCTATAAGGCTCACAGATACGCAGTATTTT. It translates to CSVASIRLTDTQYF. The chain links TRBV29-1 to TRBJ2-3, with D uncertain. Germline values: CDR1 SQVTM, CDR2 ANQGSEA. Trimming shortened V by 4 bases and J by 2 bases, and 13 bases separated the two germline ends. The CDR3 is 14 amino acids.

In this sample, this clonotype turned up many times. This sequence joins TRBV12-3 or TRBV12-4 and TRBJ1-2; a weak D match, TRBD1 (6 bases). Trimming took 6 bases from V and 4 from J, leaving 12 bases between them. There are 13 residues in the CDR3. CDR3 coding DNA: TGTGCCAGCAGCCCAGGGGTTGTCTATGGCTACACCTTC. This codes for CASSPGVVYGYTF.

This clonotype was counted many times. This sequence joins TRBV10-3 and TRBJ1-1; tentative D call: TRBD1 (6 bases). Germline CDR1 ENHRY, CDR2 SYGVKD. This CDR3 comprises 13 residues. Trimming shortened V by 7 bases and J by 4 bases, and 13 bases separated the two germline ends. The CDR3 reads CAIKNREVTEAFF. CDR3 bases: TGTGCCATCAAAAACAGGGAGGTCACTGAAGCTTTCTTT.

This clonotype was detected ten times or more. The chain couples TRBV20-1 to TRBJ2-7, with 9 bases matching TRBD2. CDR1 and CDR2 (germline): DFQATT, SNEGSKA (reference sequence). Losses at the gene ends were 8 bases for V and 4 bases for J; bases not matched to a gene: 6. The CDR3 covers 12 residues. DNA for the CDR3: TGCAGTAGTCGGCGGGGGGGTTACGAGCAGTACTTC. Its protein is CSSRRGGYEQYF.

CDR3 in DNA: TGCGCCAGCAGCACAGGACCTTCGCAGACCCAGTACTTC. It specifies CASSTGPSQTQYF. The chain employs TRBV5-1 and TRBJ2-5; maybe TRBD1 (5 bases). Trimming pared 4 bases from V and 6 bases from J, leaving 13 bases between. From germline, CDR1 is SGHRS and CDR2 YFSETQ. This CDR3 comprises 13 residues.

This clonotype was observed many times. The chain combines TRBV29-1 with TRBJ2-5, with TRBD1 matching over 7 bases. The CDR3 contains 13 residues. With 5 bases clipped from V and 4 bases from J, the junction kept 7 bases outside the gene matches. Germline values: CDR1 SQVTM, CDR2 ANQGSEA. CDR3 residues: CSVRDRTGETQYF. In DNA, the CDR3 is TGCAGCGTTAGGGACAGAACAGGAGAGACCCAGTACTTC.

This clonotype was recorded many times. The V gene is TRBV20-1, the J gene TRBJ2-1; D is undetermined. Trimming pared 0 bases from V and 3 bases from J, leaving 12 bases between. Germline CDR1 DFQATT, CDR2 SNEGSKA (reference sequence). The CDR3 runs to 15 residues. DNA of the CDR3: TGCAGTGCTAGAGATGGGCGGCCTCACTACAATGAGCAGTTCTTC. Residues: CSARDGRPHYNEQFF.